These 30 T cell receptor beta chains were sequenced from one sample in a study of cytomegalovirus exposure and HLA in healthy donors. It was with 60 Vbeta and 13 Jbeta primers that the PCR ran. Assay: immunoSEQ multiplex PCR; the TCRdb copy retains only in-frame clones and omits some. The sample consists of approximately 140,000 clones, around 78% of them appearing once. Source material: PBMCs. These receptors were collected from a man between 40 and 49 years old in good health and CMV-seropositive.

The chain couples TRBV7-9 to TRBJ2-7; D might be TRBD2 (5 bases). Trimming cost V 5 bases and J 3 bases, with 20 bases left between them. The CDR3 has 16 amino acids. Germline-derived CDR1 and CDR2 are SEHNR and FQNEAQ (reference sequence). CDR3 sequence reads: CASSTSTGEKGYEQYF. Written as DNA, the CDR3 is TGTGCCAGCAGCACGTCTACCGGGGAAAAGGGCTACGAGCAGTACTTC.

The CDR3 loop is CSVESPTGAEQYF. The CDR3 region has the DNA TGCAGCGTTGAATCCCCGACAGGGGCCGAGCAGTACTTC. The V call is TRBV29-1, the J call TRBJ2-5; 8 bases agree with TRBD1. The J call is doubtful: the DNA matches TRBJ2-7 better. This CDR3 spans 13 amino acids. Germline CDR1 and CDR2: SQVTM and ANQGSEA.

The chain has TRBV11-2 and TRBJ2-7; TRBD2 matches at 7 bases. V gave up 4 bases and J gave up 4 bases; unmatched junction bases: 7. The CDR3 has 14 amino acids. Germline V lookup: CDR1 SGHAT, CDR2 FQNNGV. CDR3 in amino acids: CASSSRGRAYEQYF. CDR3 in DNA: TGTGCCAGCAGCTCTCGAGGGAGGGCGTACGAGCAGTACTTC.

This rearrangement joins TRBV27 to TRBJ1-2; the match to TRBD1 covers 8 bases. The CDR3 loop spans 13 amino acids. In germline, CDR1 is MNHEY, CDR2 SMNVEV (reference sequence). V lost 4 bases to trimming and J lost 7 bases; unmatched junction nucleotides: 5. As DNA, the CDR3 is TGTGCCAGCAGTTACCAGGGGGCTCTTGGCTACACCTTC. Encoded protein: CASSYQGALGYTF.

The chain recombines TRBV2 with TRBJ1-5, with no clear D. Trimming stripped 5 bases from V and 4 bases from J, with 18 bases between. Germline-derived CDR1 and CDR2 are SNHLY and FYNNEI. The length of the CDR3 is 16 residues. CDR3 nucleotides: TGTGCCAGCAGTCCGCTCTGGACTCCTCGGAATCAGCCCCAGCATTTT. It specifies CASSPLWTPRNQPQHF. Full variable domain (outside the CDR3, taken from reference TRBV2 and TRBJ1-5): EPEVTQTPSHQVTQMGQEVILRCVPISNHLYFYWYRQILGQKVEFLVSFYNNEISEKSEIFDDQFSVERPDGSNFTLKIRSTKLEDSAMYFCASSPLWTPRNQPQHFGDGTRLSIL.

The J gene is TRBJ1-4, the V gene TRBV5-1; the D gene is possibly TRBD1 (5 bases). Per germline, CDR1 SGHRS and CDR2 YFSETQ. The CDR3 spans 15 residues. The V end was cut by 0 bases, the J end by 7 bases, with 13 bases between. Here the CDR3 reads CASSLAGGESEKLFF. CDR3 nucleotides: TGCGCCAGCAGCTTGGCCGGGGGAGAAAGTGAAAAACTGTTTTTT.

This clone has more than one count but fewer than ten. The junction departs from the called germline gene at one end, perhaps through a read error. V is TRBV7-9 and J is TRBJ1-2; TRBD1 is a possible D gene (6 bases). The CDR3 length is 16 residues. Germline V gives CDR1 SEHNR, CDR2 FQNEAQ (reference sequence). The CDR3 sequence is CSSSLEGQGQNYGYTF. The CDR3 DNA follows: TGTTCCAGCAGCTTAGAGGGGCAGGGGCAGAACTATGGCTACACCTTC.

This clone occurred a few times. The genes are TRBV30 and TRBJ2-7, with a tentative D call TRBD2 (7 bases). CDR3 size: 11 residues. In germline, CDR1 is GTSNPN, CDR2 SVGIG (reference sequence). The CDR3 coding sequence is TGTGGCGGAGAGGGGGGGGGCGAGCAGTACTTC. It yields the protein CGGEGGGEQYF.

The chain combines TRBV13 with TRBJ2-3; TRBD1 is a possible D gene (5 bases). The V end lost 0 bases, the J end lost 1 base, and 11 bases lay between the germline ends. The CDR3 is 16 amino acids. CDR1 and CDR2 (germline): PRHDT, FYEKMQ (reference sequence). Written as DNA, the CDR3 is TGTGCCAGCAGCTTAGGATCAGGGTTCGGCACAGATACGCAGTATTTT. Translation gives CASSLGSGFGTDTQYF. The whole variable domain, remainder taken from reference TRBV13 and TRBJ2-3, is AAGVIQSPRHLIKEKRETATLKCYPIPRHDTVYWYQQGPGQDPQFLISFYEKMQSDKGSIPDRFSAQQFSDYHSELNMSSLELGDSALYFCASSLGSGFGTDTQYFGPGTRLTVL.

V usage is TRBV19 and J usage is TRBJ1-1; D is undetermined. The CDR3 spans 18 residues. V was clipped by 3 bases and J by 0 bases, with 20 bases between them. Germline V gene sequence: CDR1 LNHDA, CDR2 SQIVND (reference sequence). CDR3 DNA sequence: TGTGCCAGTAGTATTCTCGTGTTAACAGCGACTATGAACACTGAAGCTTTCTTT. Translated, it gives CASSILVLTATMNTEAFF.

This clone was recorded only once. The gene calls are TRBV5-6 and TRBJ2-3, with 8 bases that match TRBD2. The CDR3 has 15 amino acids. Germline V gives CDR1 SGHDT, CDR2 YYEEEE. Losses at the gene ends were 4 bases for V and 0 bases for J; bases not matched to a gene: 4. The CDR3 DNA reads TGTGCCAGCAGCAGACTAGCGACTAGCACAGATACGCAGTATTTT. It specifies CASSRLATSTDTQYF.

The chain recombines TRBV5-1 with TRBJ1-2; 8 nucleotides agree with TRBD1. The V gene's germline CDR1 is SGHRS and CDR2 YFSETQ. The junction had 6 bases not matched to a gene; V was cut back by 1 base and J by 1 base. The CDR3 sequence is 16 residues long. CDR3 protein: CASSLRQGINNYGYTF. CDR3 coding DNA: TGCGCCAGCAGCTTGAGACAGGGGATTAATAACTATGGCTACACCTTC.

The chain has TRBV6-5 and TRBJ1-6, with D possibly matching TRBD1 (5 bases). The germline CDR1 and CDR2 sequences are MNHEY and SVGAGI. V lost 4 bases to trimming and J lost 2 bases, with 12 bases between them. This CDR3 contains 16 residues. The CDR3 here is CASSFDREAYNSPLHF. In DNA form, the CDR3 reads TGTGCCAGCAGTTTTGACAGAGAAGCCTATAATTCACCCCTCCACTTT.

The rearrangement joins TRBV19 to TRBJ2-5; D possibly corresponds to TRBD1 (6 bases). The V and J ends lost 3 bases and 4 bases respectively, with 9 bases between them. CDR3 length equals 13 residues. In germline, CDR1 is LNHDA, CDR2 SQIVND (reference sequence). The CDR3 coding sequence is TGTGCCAGTAGTATGACAGGTTCAGAGACCCAGTACTTC. Translation gives CASSMTGSETQYF.

The CDR3 loop reads CSVGSFEYEQYF. In nucleotides, the CDR3 is TGCAGCGTTGGGAGTTTTGAGTACGAGCAGTACTTC. V and J are TRBV29-1 and TRBJ2-7; no definite D call. The V gene lost 4 bases and the J gene lost 4 bases, with 11 bases spanning the gap. The CDR3 is 12 residues long. Germline values: CDR1 SQVTM, CDR2 ANQGSEA.

J is TRBJ1-3 and V is TRBV7-8, with 10 bases matching TRBD1. The V gene's germline CDR1 is SGHVS and CDR2 FQNEAQ. This CDR3 is built from 18 residues. J lost 4 bases, V lost 1 base, and 10 bases had no gene match. The CDR3 bases are TGTGCCAGCAGCTTAGGGGACAGGGGATCCCCCTCCGGAAACACCATATATTTT. Protein: CASSLGDRGSPSGNTIYF.

The CDR3 spells CASSLDASTTGQYF. DNA of the CDR3: TGTGCCAGCAGCTTAGACGCCAGCACCACGGGGCAGTACTTC. The gene calls are TRBV7-2 and TRBJ2-7, with D uncertain. V dropped 1 base and J dropped 9 bases, with 16 bases sitting between them. The V gene's germline CDR1 is SGHTA and CDR2 FQGNSA. The CDR3 totals 14 residues.

This chain connects TRBV30 to TRBJ2-7; a possible D gene is TRBD2 (5 bases). This CDR3 is 16 amino acids long. Trimming pared 1 base from V and 3 bases from J, leaving 19 bases between. Germline V gene lookup returns CDR1 GTSNPN and CDR2 SVGIG (reference sequence). The CDR3 here is CAWSGATIGVIYEQYF. The CDR3 region has the DNA TGTGCCTGGAGTGGGGCCACAATCGGGGTTATCTACGAGCAGTACTTC.

The chain recombines TRBV18 with TRBJ2-1, with a possible D match to TRBD2 (5 bases). The CDR3 is 15 residues long. V lost 1 base and J lost 8, with 15 bases in between. The germline CDR1 and CDR2 sequences are KGHSH and LQKENI. The CDR3 sequence: CASSPRTSVSDEQFF. CDR3 nucleotide sequence: TGTGCCAGCTCACCACGTACTAGTGTTTCCGATGAGCAGTTCTTC. Full variable domain (rest looked up from reference TRBV18 and TRBJ2-1): NAGVMQNPRHLVRRRGQEARLRCSPMKGHSHVYWYRQLPEEGLKFMVYLQKENIIDESGMPKERFSAEFPKEGPSILRIQQVVRGDSAAYFCASSPRTSVSDEQFFGPGTRLTVL.

The V gene is TRBV27, the J gene TRBJ2-2, with TRBD2 matching over 8 bases. The V gene's germline CDR1 is MNHEY and CDR2 SMNVEV (reference sequence). The CDR3 length is 14 residues. V lost 3 bases and J lost 6; bases outside the gene matches: 3. CDR3 nucleotides: TGTGCCAGCAGTTTGCGGGGGGCAGCCGGGGAGCTGTTTTTT. Protein: CASSLRGAAGELFF.

Notes on this clone: The same CDR3 also results from other DNA sequences found in this sample. This chain joins TRBV5-1 and TRBJ2-1, with D unresolved. The V gene lost 0 bases and the J gene lost 1 base, with 5 bases spanning the gap. CDR3 length equals 14 residues. Germline V gives CDR1 SGHRS, CDR2 YFSETQ. The CDR3 DNA reads as TGCGCCAGCAGCTTGGGGAGTTCCTACAATGAGCAGTTCTTC. This sequence encodes CASSLGSSYNEQFF. The full variable domain, with the rest looked up from reference TRBV5-1 and TRBJ2-1, is KAGVTQTPRYLIKTRGQQVTLSCSPISGHRSVSWYQQTPGQGLQFLFEYFSETQRNKGNFPGRFSGRQFSNSRSEMNVSTLELGDSALYLCASSLGSSYNEQFFGPGTRLTVL.

This sequence joins TRBV9 and TRBJ2-7; possibly TRBD2 for D (5 bases). Germline-derived CDR1 and CDR2 are SGDLS and YYNGEE. V was pared by 4 bases and J by 4 bases, with 12 bases between. This CDR3 has 13 amino acids. CDR3 in DNA: TGTGCCAGCAGCAACCCGGGAACTTACGAGCAGTACTTC. Protein: CASSNPGTYEQYF.

The rearrangement links TRBV2 to TRBJ1-3; no clear D gene. The germline CDR1 and CDR2 sequences are SNHLY and FYNNEI. CDR3 length equals 14 residues. V was cut by 8 bases and J by 0 bases, with 11 bases left in between. CDR3 loop: CASRGQRSGNTIYF. CDR3 coding DNA: TGTGCCAGCCGAGGTCAGCGCTCTGGAAACACCATATATTTT.

CDR3 amino acids: CASSSVTVTGELFF. CDR3 sequence (DNA): TGTGCCAGCAGCTCAGTTACAGTGACCGGGGAGCTGTTTTTT. The V gene is TRBV11-1, the J gene TRBJ2-2; D is unclear. V gave up 4 bases and J gave up 5 bases, with 11 bases separating them. The germline V gene has CDR1 SGHAT and CDR2 FQDESV (reference sequence). The length of the CDR3 is 14 residues.

A few counts support this clone. This chain joins TRBV2 and TRBJ2-3; a possible D gene is TRBD1 (5 bases). The V gene lost 4 bases and the J gene lost 4 bases, with 12 bases spanning the gap. Germline loops: CDR1 SNHLY, CDR2 FYNNEI. The CDR3 is made up of 14 amino acids. The DNA for the CDR3 is TGTGCCAGCAGTGCAAATGGGGCCCCAGATACGCAGTATTTT. This codes for CASSANGAPDTQYF.

The chain links TRBV27 to TRBJ2-7; D remains unclear. This CDR3 is built from 15 residues. V lost 10 bases and J lost 0, with 19 bases in between. CDR1 is MNHEY and CDR2 is SMNVEV in the germline V gene (reference sequence). The CDR3 DNA reads as TGTGCCACCATCCCCGCCGAGACTGACTCCTACGAGCAGTACTTC. Translation: CATIPAETDSYEQYF.

This clone showed up just a few times. The chain joins TRBV9 to TRBJ1-1, with a weak D call TRBD1 (6 bases). The V end was cut by 2 bases, the J end by 0 bases, with 11 bases between. The CDR3 is made up of 15 amino acids. Germline V gives CDR1 SGDLS, CDR2 YYNGEE. The CDR3 sequence: CASSVGGHLNTEAFF. CDR3 DNA sequence: TGTGCCAGCAGCGTTGGGGGACACCTGAACACTGAAGCTTTCTTT.

J is TRBJ2-5 and V is TRBV5-6; tentative D call: TRBD2 (5 bases). CDR1 and CDR2 from the germline V gene are SGHDT and YYEEEE. The germline V and J ends were trimmed by 0 bases and 5 bases, with 5 bases remaining between them. This CDR3 spans 12 amino acids. The CDR3 nucleotides read TGTGCCAGCAGCTTGGGGGAGGAGACCCAGTACTTC. Translated, it gives CASSLGEETQYF.

J is TRBJ2-3 and V is TRBV11-2; 9 bases are shared with TRBD1. This CDR3 region has 15 residues. The J segment lost 3 bases and the V segment lost 5 bases, leaving 6 bases of the junction unmatched. CDR1 is SGHAT and CDR2 is FQNNGV in the germline V gene. The CDR3 region is CASSRNRGRTDTQYF. The CDR3 DNA follows: TGTGCCAGCAGCCGCAACAGGGGGCGGACAGATACGCAGTATTTT.

The rearrangement links TRBV5-4 to TRBJ1-2; tentative D call: TRBD1 (6 bases). The CDR3 sequence is 13 residues long. Per the germline V gene, CDR1 is SGHNT and CDR2 is YYREEE (reference sequence). V was clipped by 3 bases and J by 8 bases, with 14 bases between them. The CDR3 DNA sequence: TGTGCCAGCAGCTCAGTGGGGGCGCGAGGCTACACCTTC. Translation gives CASSSVGARGYTF. The full variable domain, completed using reference TRBV5-4 and TRBJ1-2, is ETGVTQSPTHLIKTRGQQVTLRCSSQSGHNTVSWYQQALGQGPQFIFQYYREEENGRGNFPPRFSGLQFPNYSSELNVNALELDDSALYLCASSSVGARGYTFGSGTRLTVV.